What follows describes a single TCR beta chain. Its cognate antigen has yet to be identified. No base qualities exist here, and no much larger clone lies one base off it. Systemically healthy Caucasian individuals from Russia, about 38 in total and aged about 6 to 95 years, were included as donors. Ten milliliters of peripheral blood were collected from each donor into EDTA-treated Vacutainer tubes. PBMCs were isolated by Ficoll-Paque density-gradient centrifugation, with at least 6.5 million obtained per sample. Total RNA, at least 6 micrograms per sample, was extracted from PBMCs with Trizol reagent. For every donor, an aliquot of PBMCs went through flow cytometry to measure the percentages of naive CD45RAhigh/CD27high T cells. Libraries were prepared through 5' RACE. Sequencer: Illumina HiSeq 2500. A second PCR of about 7 to 12 cycles was run with a J-beta primer mix and a sample-barcoded 5' primer. A unique molecular identifier was introduced onto each TCR beta cDNA molecule by a template-switch 5' adaptor carrying 12 random nucleotides. Each sample yielded at least 2.5 million CDR3-containing paired-end reads. All of the RNA was converted into first-strand cDNA using the Mint cDNA synthesis kit, with a TRBC-specific oligonucleotide serving as the primer. All cDNA was treated with uracil-DNA glycosylase and then went through a first 18-cycle PCR with the universal primers M1SS and BC2_uni_R. In the authors' own workflow: Each sample was normalized by randomly selecting 1 million high-quality reads, each carrying a distinct molecular identifier. Reads with shared molecular identifiers were discarded instead of being binned into consensus sequences. MiTCR, with a Q25 quality threshold and the strictest error-elimination algorithm, was used for CDR3 identification, clonotype clustering and error correction. A nonparametric unseen species model with Euler transformation was used to estimate lower-bound total TCR beta diversity. TCRdb reanalyzed the raw reads on its own, using fastp at Q25 for trimming and MiXCR for clone calling, and kept in-frame beta chains. Rows with a matching CDR3 protein are joined into one entry that keeps the most common DNA and genes. The V and J calls and clone size are TCRdb's, not the authors'. The sample contains hundreds of thousands of distinct CDR3 sequences, roughly half of them found a single time. Roughly 14% of the sample is held by the ten biggest clonotypes.

This sample is drawn from a study of blood T cells in healthy people across ages (dated by TCRdb to about 2015). With respect to the entire study: Template switching captured roughly one uniquely barcoded TCR beta cDNA molecule per two T cells in model experiments. To track age-related changes in TCR beta repertoire diversity, the study relied on deep sequencing normalized with unique cDNA molecular identifiers. The donors were divided into four age groups: young (average around 17 years), middle-aged (about 39), aged (about 60) and long-lived (roughly 88). To avoid experimental bias, donors of different ages were spread randomly across the sequencing lanes. For two donors (one aged 18 to 30 and one aged 80 or older), the study analyzed two additional independent replicas of 1 million unique cDNA reads from the same blood draw. Broader findings and caveats from the paper: A strong correlation was found between observed TCR beta diversity and the percentage of naive T cells measured by flow cytometry. Estimates of total diversity based on one million sequenced T cells were regarded as lower bounds and as underestimates. Donor CMV infection status was unknown, potentially confounding age-related changes in expanded clonotypes. As age increased, observed TCR beta diversity per million T cells dropped in a roughly linear way, and a significant reduction was already evident by age roughly 40. Since profiling was done on bulk unsorted PBMCs, naive and antigen-experienced compartments could not be conclusively compared. Compared with the aged group, the long-lived group had more naive CD4+ T cells, fewer expanded clones and increased TCR diversity, suggesting age selection.

The TCR was taken from a woman older than 75 in good health. Sequencing was performed on blood.

The CDR3 is CASSTVLLTDTQYF. Read as DNA, the sequence is TGTGCCAGTTCGACCGTCTTACTCACAGATACGCAGTATTTT. This chain is built from TRBV7-2 and TRBJ2-3, with the identity of the D gene unclear. Including cysteine and phenylalanine, the CDR3 has 14 amino acids. CDR3 DNA is the only sequence kept; it has 42 bases, read in frame from the first base. V gives up 9 bases and J gives up 2 bases, and the segment between their germline ends measures 15 bases. CDR1 and CDR2, looked up from the germline V gene, are SGHTA and FQGNSA. The reference TRBV7-2 and TRBJ2-3 proteins fill in what lies around the CDR3, so the full variable domain reads GAGVSQSPSNKVTEKGKDVELRCDPISGHTALYWYRQSLGQGLEFLIYFQGNSAPDKSGLPSDRFSAERTGGSVSTLTIQRTQQEDSAVYLCASSTVLLTDTQYFGPGTRLTVL.